This T cell receptor (beta chain) is from a study of molecular identifiers for immune sequencing clone quantification. This clonotype was counted only a few times. Germline V lookup: CDR1 SEHNR, CDR2 FQNEAQ (reference sequence). Trimming removed 5 bases from V and 5 bases from J, with 16 bases in between. The CDR3 runs 14 residues. From the PCR reads, TCRdb called clonotypes with MiXCR, one entry per CDR3 protein. The sample shows some 320,000 distinct CDR3 sequences, about 23% of them seen only once. This chain uses TRBV7-9 with TRBJ2-7; D not certain. This TCR was sampled from a human donor in good health. Some libraries in this study had Jurkat cell RNA spiked in. Sequencing was carried out using naive CD8+ T cells from blood, with Jurkat cell RNA spiked in. Subset reported: FACS-sorted CD8+CD4-CCR7+CD45RA+ naive T cells. CDR3 bases: TGTGCCAGCAGCCCGTCCTCTAAGGCGGACGAGCAGTACTTC. Translated, it gives CASSPSSKADEQYF.